The clone carrying this T cell receptor (beta chain) was recorded a few times. Its cognate antigen is unknown. The CDR3 loop spans 14 amino acids. V was pared by 6 bases and J by 2 bases, with 13 bases between. The germline gives CDR1 MRHNA, CDR2 SNTAGT. The source of the sample is a study of cytomegalovirus exposure and HLA in healthy donors. The PCR had 60 Vbeta and 13 Jbeta primers. Some clones are missing from TCRdb's copy, which holds only in-frame ones; the method was immunoSEQ multiplex PCR. Seen here are approximately 150,000 clones, around two thirds observed once, and the top ten hold about 9.4%. General study results and limits: Per a prior analysis, the majority of TCR beta V segments were productive roughly 90% or roughly 30% of the time.

V is TRBV6-4 and J is TRBJ1-2; D is unclear. The receptor was derived from a man aged 25-45 years in good health and CMV-seropositive. The specimen sequenced was PBMCs. DNA for the CDR3: TGTGCCAGCAGCCTAGAGGCGGAAAACTATGGCTACACCTTC. Its protein product is CASSLEAENYGYTF.